The TCR beta chain described here comes from a study of Ad26.COV2.S vaccination and SARS-CoV-2 variants. Overall study: A COV1001 Ad26.COV2.S trial-arm participant provided the sample.

Assay: immunoSEQ multiplex PCR; the TCRdb copy retains only in-frame clones and omits some. The sample has about 470,000 clones, 90% seen once. With regard to this clone: The antigen is not known.

Per germline, CDR1 LGHDT and CDR2 YNNKEL (reference sequence). CDR3 size: 16 residues. The V end lost 3 bases, the J end lost 2 bases, and 14 bases lay between the germline ends. Regarding the study as a whole: Analytic work on TCR breadth and depth might have understated the full extent of total T cell responses.

As to treatment: 15 to 20 received Ad26.COV2.S at low or high dose, single or two shots; 5 received placebo; per-sample allocation not given. Collection of samples fell on day 63 after the first vaccine or placebo injection. The receptor was isolated from a person between 18 and 65 years old who received the Ad26.COV2.S COVID-19 vaccine or a placebo. The source was peripheral blood, collected in a trial of Ad26.COV2.S vaccine versus placebo. The chain combines TRBV3-1 (or the pseudogene TRBV3-2) with TRBJ1-3; a possible D gene is TRBD1 (6 bases). The CDR3 here is CASSQGGQVPGNTIYF. CDR3 in DNA: TGTGCCAGCAGCCAGGGGGGGCAAGTCCCTGGAAACACCATATATTTT.